These 7 T cell receptor beta chains came from one sample sequenced in a study of control samples from healthy donors and cancer patients. Here immunoSEQ multiplex PCR was the method, and the copy in TCRdb shows in-frame clones only, minus some. The sample shows fewer than 150,000 clones, around 93% of them seen only once. What was sequenced was blood. These receptors all stem from a man in his late teens or twenties in good health.

This chain connects TRBV18 to TRBJ1-1, with unresolved D. Germline V gene lookup returns CDR1 KGHSH and CDR2 LQKENI. V lost 3 bases to trimming and J lost 2 bases, with 4 bases between them. This CDR3 is 12 amino acids long. CDR3 in DNA: TGTGCCAGCTCACCGATAAACACTGAAGCTTTCTTT. This gives the protein CASSPINTEAFF.

The V and J genes are TRBV7-6 and TRBJ1-1; 9 bases line up with TRBD1. The trim removed 1 base at V and 4 bases at J, leaving 1 base unmatched. This CDR3 has 14 residues. Germline V CDR1 and CDR2: SGHVS, FNYEAQ. CDR3 sequence reads: CASSLGGQGTEAFF. The CDR3 DNA reads TGTGCCAGCAGCTTAGGGGGACAGGGCACTGAAGCTTTCTTT. Filled out from reference TRBV7-6 and TRBJ1-1, the complete variable domain reads GAGVSQSPRYKVTKRGQDVALRCDPISGHVSLYWYRQALGQGPEFLTYFNYEAQQDKSGLPNDRFSAERPEGSISTLTIQRTEQRDSAMYRCASSLGGQGTEAFFGQGTRLTVV.

The chain uses TRBV2 and TRBJ2-7, with D unclear. CDR3 size: 12 residues. CDR1 is SNHLY, CDR2 FYNNEI, per germline. V lost 1 base and J lost 4, with 5 bases in between. The CDR3 loop is CASSEDWYEQYF. In DNA, the CDR3 is TGTGCCAGCAGTGAAGATTGGTACGAGCAGTACTTC. Together with reference TRBV2 and TRBJ2-7, the CDR3 gives the full variable domain: EPEVTQTPSHQVTQMGQEVILRCVPISNHLYFYWYRQILGQKVEFLVSFYNNEISEKSEIFDDQFSVERPDGSNFTLKIRSTKLEDSAMYFCASSEDWYEQYFGPGTRLTVT.

The chain has TRBV2 and TRBJ1-1; no clear D gene. The CDR3 sequence is 13 residues long. Trimming shortened V by 6 bases and J by 0 bases, and 8 bases separated the two germline ends. Germline CDR1 is SNHLY and CDR2 is FYNNEI. The CDR3 bases are TGTGCCAGCAGCAACAACTTGAACACTGAAGCTTTCTTT. The encoded protein is CASSNNLNTEAFF.

The chain is built from TRBV7-9 and TRBJ1-1; 9 nucleotides line up with TRBD1. The germline gives CDR1 SEHNR, CDR2 FQNEAQ (reference sequence). This CDR3 is built from 14 residues. Trimming at V came to 5 bases and at J to 7 bases, leaving 8 bases not matched to a gene. In nucleotides, the CDR3 is TGTGCCAGCAGCCTTACAGGGGGCAATTATGAAGCTTTCTTT. It specifies CASSLTGGNYEAFF.

The V call is TRBV9, the J call TRBJ1-1, with 7 bases fitting TRBD1. This CDR3 has 15 residues. The V gene's germline CDR1 is SGDLS and CDR2 YYNGEE. J lost 6 bases, V lost 4 bases, and 12 bases had no gene match. CDR3 residues: CASSISTAGGAEAFF. Here the CDR3 DNA reads TGTGCCAGCAGCATCTCTACGGCAGGGGGAGCTGAAGCTTTCTTT.

CDR3 residues: CAGYSYEQYF. The DNA for the CDR3 is TGTGCCGGGTACTCCTACGAGCAGTACTTC. J is TRBJ2-7 and V is TRBV30; D gene unclear. The CDR3 extends over 10 amino acids. Trimming took off 8 bases at V and 0 bases at J, with 5 bases between the two ends. Germline V CDR1 and CDR2: GTSNPN, SVGIG (reference sequence).